The clone carrying this T cell receptor beta chain showed up just a few times. Its target is not known. Via MiXCR, TCRdb re-called the RACE reads, giving one row per CDR3 protein. The sample comprises fewer than 300,000 distinct CDR3 sequences, 7.5% to 9% of which are singletons, and 2.3% rests with the top ten. J gave up 4 bases and V 0 bases, and 5 bases lay outside the gene matches. Germline V CDR1 and CDR2: SGHRS, YFSETQ. The CDR3 spans 16 residues. The data stem from a study of human T cells and chemical hapten exposure. Study observations and caveats: With DPC sensitization, TCRs exceeding 1 in 1000 frequency showed no change.

Specified time point: pre-sensitization, week 0. Described treatment: therapeutic diphenylcyclopropenone sensitization with weekly scalp DPC. Sequenced here: whole blood, sampled in connection with sensitization to the hapten diphenylcyclopropenone (DPC). V usage is TRBV5-1 and J usage is TRBJ2-2; 8 bases fit TRBD1. This TCR came from a woman between 35 and 50 years old with alopecia areata. Some clones in this sample may be carry-over from other donors' samples. CDR3: CASSLEPGGVTGELFF. As DNA, the CDR3 is TGCGCCAGCAGCTTGGAGCCAGGGGGCGTCACCGGGGAGCTGTTTTTT.